The 6 T cell receptor beta chains presented below share a single source sample, sequenced in a study of blood T cell repertoires in COVID-19. Generated by immunoSEQ multiplex PCR, the TCRdb table keeps only in-frame clones and is missing some. The sample lists 210,000 or so clones; around 84% were seen once. Sequencing used PBMCs or T cells enriched from blood (not recorded which). These receptors were collected from a man aged 25 to 40 with acute COVID-19.

The V gene is TRBV28, the J gene TRBJ1-1; D call uncertain. CDR3 length: 12 residues. CDR1 and CDR2 from the germline V gene are MDHEN and SYDVKM. Trimming pared 3 bases from V and 7 bases from J, leaving 9 bases between. In nucleotides, the CDR3 is TGTGCCAGCAGTTTTGGGAGCATTGAAGCTTTCTTT. Protein sequence: CASSFGSIEAFF. The whole variable domain, filled in from reference TRBV28 and TRBJ1-1, reads DVKVTQSSRYLVKRTGEKVFLECVQDMDHENMFWYRQDPGLGLRLIYFSYDVKMKEKGDIPEGYSVSREKKERFSLILESASTNQTSMYLCASSFGSIEAFFGQGTRLTVV.

The rearrangement links TRBV6-5 to TRBJ2-5; D is unclear. Trimming pared 3 bases from V and 6 bases from J, leaving 14 bases between. CDR3 size: 14 residues. The germline CDR1 and CDR2 sequences are MNHEY and SVGAGI. The CDR3 spells CASSYSLGRQTQYF. The DNA of the CDR3 is TGTGCCAGCAGTTATAGTCTAGGTAGACAGACCCAGTACTTC.

This clone occurred once. V gene TRBV27 combines with J gene TRBJ2-3; 7 positions agree with TRBD2. V trimming: 6 bases; J trimming: 0 bases; junction bases outside the gene matches: 12. Germline V CDR1 and CDR2: MNHEY, SMNVEV (reference sequence). The CDR3 spans 17 residues. DNA for the CDR3: TGTGCCAGCAGGATGACTAGCAGAGTAACTAGCACAGATACGCAGTATTTT. Residues: CASRMTSRVTSTDTQYF.

This clone was seen only once. The chain combines TRBV6-5 with TRBJ1-5, with D perhaps matching TRBD1 (5 bases). Per germline, CDR1 MNHEY and CDR2 SVGAGI. The CDR3 totals 13 residues. Trimming left V 6 bases short and J 4 bases short, with 10 bases between. The CDR3 loop is CASRGQGNQPQHF. For the CDR3, the DNA is TGTGCCAGCAGGGGCCAGGGAAATCAGCCCCAGCATTTT.

Here the CDR3 reads CASSLEGGGELFF. In nucleotides, the CDR3 is TGCGCCAGCAGCTTGGAAGGAGGCGGGGAGCTGTTTTTT. V is TRBV5-1 and J is TRBJ2-2; a weak D match, TRBD2 (5 bases). Trimming shortened V by 0 bases and J by 7 bases, and 7 bases separated the two germline ends. From germline, CDR1 is SGHRS and CDR2 YFSETQ. The CDR3 extends over 13 amino acids.

The chain links TRBV3-1 (or the pseudogene TRBV3-2) to TRBJ1-4; D not resolved. The germline V and J ends were trimmed by 3 bases and 0 bases, with 5 bases remaining between them. The germline V gene encodes CDR1 LGHDT and CDR2 YNNKEL (reference sequence). The CDR3 is made up of 14 amino acids. In DNA form, the CDR3 reads TGTGCCAGCAGCCATGGAGCAACTAATGAAAAACTGTTTTTT. Amino acid sequence: CASSHGATNEKLFF.